The sequence of this TCR beta chain was determined in a study of read filtering for tumor transcriptome and immune sequencing. At the level of the study: IR-seq gave about 4.05 to 11 million TCR reads per sample; RNA-seq gave about 80 to 1,400. General observations from the study: Correlation between methods rose after single-read clonotypes were removed.

A few counts support this clonotype. Its antigen is undetermined. V lost 7 bases and J lost 2; bases outside the gene matches: 8. Germline V CDR1 and CDR2: SGHRS, YFSETQ. CDR3 length: 15 amino acids. Bone marrow was sampled from every patient at the time of active disease. This library used around 400 ng RNA and molecular barcoded adaptors spanning alpha/delta and beta/gamma chains. TCRdb redid the calling of the reads with MiXCR, one entry per CDR3 protein. The sample shows roughly 56,000 distinct CDR3 sequences, around 18% of them seen only once. Specimen: a population of CD138-negative cells sorted from bone marrow. The receptor's source is a donor aged 40 or older with multiple myeloma. V and J are TRBV5-1 and TRBJ2-2; 7 nucleotides agree with TRBD1. CDR3 residues: CASEPGTANTGELFF. CDR3 nucleotides: TGCGCCAGCGAACCCGGGACAGCTAACACCGGGGAGCTGTTTTTT.